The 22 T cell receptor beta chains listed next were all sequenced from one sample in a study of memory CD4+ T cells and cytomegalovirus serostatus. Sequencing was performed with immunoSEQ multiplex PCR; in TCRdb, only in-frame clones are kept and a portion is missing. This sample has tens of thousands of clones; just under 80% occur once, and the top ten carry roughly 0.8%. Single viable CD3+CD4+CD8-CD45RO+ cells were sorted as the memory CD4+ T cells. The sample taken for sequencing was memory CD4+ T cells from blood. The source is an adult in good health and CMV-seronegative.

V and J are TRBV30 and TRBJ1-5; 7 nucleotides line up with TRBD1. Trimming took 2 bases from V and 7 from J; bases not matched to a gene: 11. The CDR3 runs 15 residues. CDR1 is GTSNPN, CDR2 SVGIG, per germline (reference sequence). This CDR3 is CAWSLDRDARQPQHF. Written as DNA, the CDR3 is TGTGCCTGGAGTCTAGACAGGGACGCCCGCCAGCCCCAGCATTTT.

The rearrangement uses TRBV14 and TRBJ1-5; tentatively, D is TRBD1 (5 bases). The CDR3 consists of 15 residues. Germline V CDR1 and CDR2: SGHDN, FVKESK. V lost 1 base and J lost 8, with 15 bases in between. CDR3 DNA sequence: TGTGCCAGCAGCCAAGGGTTTGGGGGAGGAGAGCCCCAGCATTTT. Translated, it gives CASSQGFGGGEPQHF.

DNA of the CDR3: TGTGCCAGCAGTTACGACTCTAAGGGCTATGGCTACACCTTC. This sequence encodes CASSYDSKGYGYTF. The rearrangement joins TRBV6-5 to TRBJ1-2; D is undetermined. CDR1 is MNHEY and CDR2 is SVGAGI in the germline V gene. CDR3 length: 14 amino acids. Trimming removed 2 bases from V and 4 bases from J, with 11 bases in between.

The CDR3 region is CASSRSGTSYGYTF. The DNA of the CDR3 is TGTGCCAGCAGCCGATCCGGGACAAGCTATGGCTACACCTTC. This chain links TRBV7-9 with TRBJ1-2; D may be TRBD1 (6 bases). CDR3 length equals 14 residues. Germline assignment: CDR1 SEHNR and CDR2 FQNEAQ (reference sequence). The V and J ends lost 5 bases and 4 bases respectively, with 14 bases between them. Filled out from reference TRBV7-9 and TRBJ1-2, the complete variable domain reads DTGVSQNPRHKITKRGQNVTFRCDPISEHNRLYWYRQTLGQGPEFLTYFQNEAQLEKSRLLSDRFSAERPKGSFSTLEIQRTEQGDSAMYLCASSRSGTSYGYTFGSGTRLTVV.

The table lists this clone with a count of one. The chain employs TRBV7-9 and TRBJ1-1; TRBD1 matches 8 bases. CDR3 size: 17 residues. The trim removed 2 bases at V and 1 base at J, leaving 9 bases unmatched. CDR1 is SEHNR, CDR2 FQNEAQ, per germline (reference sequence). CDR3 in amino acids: CASSLWGQVRPNTEAFF. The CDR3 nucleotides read TGTGCCAGCAGCTTATGGGGACAGGTAAGGCCGAACACTGAAGCTTTCTTT.

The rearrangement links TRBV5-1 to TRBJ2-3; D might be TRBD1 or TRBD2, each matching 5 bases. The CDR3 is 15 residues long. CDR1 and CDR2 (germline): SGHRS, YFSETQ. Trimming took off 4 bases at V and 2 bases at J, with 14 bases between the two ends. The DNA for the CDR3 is TGCGCCAGCAGCCCGGGACCGTCAGACACAGATACGCAGTATTTT. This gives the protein CASSPGPSDTDTQYF.

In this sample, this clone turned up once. The CDR3 coding sequence is TGTGCCAGCTCACCAGGGACGTTAAACATTCAGTACTTC. Its translation: CASSPGTLNIQYF. The V and J genes are TRBV18 and TRBJ2-4; D may correspond to TRBD1 or TRBD2 (5 bases each). In germline, CDR1 is KGHSH, CDR2 LQKENI. Deletions cut 2 bases from V and 6 bases from J, with 8 bases between. The length of the CDR3 is 13 residues.

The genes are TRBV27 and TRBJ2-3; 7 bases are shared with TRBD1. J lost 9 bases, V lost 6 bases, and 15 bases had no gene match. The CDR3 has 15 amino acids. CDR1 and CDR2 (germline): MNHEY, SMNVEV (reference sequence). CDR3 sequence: CASSPLPDRVRTQYF. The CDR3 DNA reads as TGTGCCAGCAGCCCTCTGCCCGACAGGGTACGAACGCAGTATTTT.

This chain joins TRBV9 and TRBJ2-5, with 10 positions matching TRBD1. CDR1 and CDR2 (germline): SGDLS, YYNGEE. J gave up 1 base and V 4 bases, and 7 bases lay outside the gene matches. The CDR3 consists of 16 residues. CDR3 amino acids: CASSRGTGATQETQYF. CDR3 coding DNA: TGTGCCAGCAGCCGGGGGACAGGGGCGACCCAAGAGACCCAGTACTTC.

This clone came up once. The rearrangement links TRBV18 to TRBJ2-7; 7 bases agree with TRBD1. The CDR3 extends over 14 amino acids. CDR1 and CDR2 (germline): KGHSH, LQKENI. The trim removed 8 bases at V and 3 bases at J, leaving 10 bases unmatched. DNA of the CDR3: TGTGCCAGCCAAATATCCGGGACAGTCTACGAGCAGTACTTC. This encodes CASQISGTVYEQYF.

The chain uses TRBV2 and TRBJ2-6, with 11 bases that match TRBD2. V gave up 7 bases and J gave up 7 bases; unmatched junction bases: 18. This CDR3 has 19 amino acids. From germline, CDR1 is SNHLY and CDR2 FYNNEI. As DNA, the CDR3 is TGTGCCAGCATAGACGAAAGGGGAACTAGCGGGGGATACGCCAACGTCCTGACTTTC. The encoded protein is CASIDERGTSGGYANVLTF.

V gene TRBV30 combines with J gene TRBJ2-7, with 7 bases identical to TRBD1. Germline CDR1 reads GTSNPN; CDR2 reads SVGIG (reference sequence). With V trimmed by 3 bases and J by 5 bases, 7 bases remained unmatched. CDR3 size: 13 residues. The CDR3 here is CAWRRQGRNEQYF. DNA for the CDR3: TGTGCCTGGAGGCGACAGGGTAGAAACGAGCAGTACTTC.

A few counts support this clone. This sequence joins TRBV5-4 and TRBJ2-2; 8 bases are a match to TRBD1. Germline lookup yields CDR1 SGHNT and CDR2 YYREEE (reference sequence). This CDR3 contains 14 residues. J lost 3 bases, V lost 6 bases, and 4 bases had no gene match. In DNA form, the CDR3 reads TGTGCCAGCAAGGACAGGGTGGACACCGGGGAGCTGTTTTTT. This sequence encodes CASKDRVDTGELFF.

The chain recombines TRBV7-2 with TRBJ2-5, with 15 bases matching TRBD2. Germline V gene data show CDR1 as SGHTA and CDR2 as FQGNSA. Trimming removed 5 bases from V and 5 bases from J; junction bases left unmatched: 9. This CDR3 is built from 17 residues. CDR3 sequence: CASSLRGTSGGFETQYF. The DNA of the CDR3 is TGTGCCAGCAGCCTCCGGGGGACTAGCGGGGGGTTTGAGACCCAGTACTTC.

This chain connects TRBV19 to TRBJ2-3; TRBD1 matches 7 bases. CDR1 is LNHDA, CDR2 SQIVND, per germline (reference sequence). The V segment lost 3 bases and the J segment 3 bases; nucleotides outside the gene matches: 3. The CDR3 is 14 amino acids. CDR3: CASSMLQGTDTQYF. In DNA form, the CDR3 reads TGTGCCAGTAGTATGCTACAGGGGACAGATACGCAGTATTTT.

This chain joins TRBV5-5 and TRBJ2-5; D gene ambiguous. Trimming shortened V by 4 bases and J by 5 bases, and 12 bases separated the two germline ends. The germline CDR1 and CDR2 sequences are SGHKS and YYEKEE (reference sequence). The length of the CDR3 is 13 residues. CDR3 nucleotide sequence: TGTGCCAGCAGCAAATACTGGACGGAGACCCAGTACTTC. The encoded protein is CASSKYWTETQYF.

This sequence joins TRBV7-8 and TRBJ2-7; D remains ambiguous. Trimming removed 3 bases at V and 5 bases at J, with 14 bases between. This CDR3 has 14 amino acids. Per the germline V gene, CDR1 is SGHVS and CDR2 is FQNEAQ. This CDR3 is CASSLLWGSHEQYF. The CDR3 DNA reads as TGTGCCAGCAGCTTGCTATGGGGTAGCCACGAGCAGTACTTC.

The CDR3 region has the DNA TGTGCCAGCAGCCCCGGGGGGACTTCCTACAATGAGCAGTTCTTC. This gives the protein CASSPGGTSYNEQFF. The chain uses TRBV7-2 and TRBJ2-1; TRBD2 matches 7 bases. This CDR3 has 15 residues. The J segment lost 1 base and the V segment lost 5 bases, leaving 5 bases of the junction unmatched. Germline V gene sequence: CDR1 SGHTA, CDR2 FQGNSA. The whole variable domain, remainder taken from reference TRBV7-2 and TRBJ2-1, is GAGVSQSPSNKVTEKGKDVELRCDPISGHTALYWYRQSLGQGLEFLIYFQGNSAPDKSGLPSDRFSAERTGGSVSTLTIQRTQQEDSAVYLCASSPGGTSYNEQFFGPGTRLTVL.

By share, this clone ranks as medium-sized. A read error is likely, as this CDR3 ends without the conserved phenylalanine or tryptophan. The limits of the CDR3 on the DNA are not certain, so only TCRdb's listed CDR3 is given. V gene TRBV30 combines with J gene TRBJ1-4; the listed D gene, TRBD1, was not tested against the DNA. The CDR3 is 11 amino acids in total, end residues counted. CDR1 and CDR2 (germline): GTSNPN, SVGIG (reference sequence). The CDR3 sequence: CAWRRQGNLGL.

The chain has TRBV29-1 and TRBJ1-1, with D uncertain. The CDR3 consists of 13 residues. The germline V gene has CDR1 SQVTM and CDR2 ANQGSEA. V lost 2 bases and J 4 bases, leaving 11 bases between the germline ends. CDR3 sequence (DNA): TGCAGCGTTGAAACGTCCTGGGCCACTGAAGCTTTCTTT. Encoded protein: CSVETSWATEAFF. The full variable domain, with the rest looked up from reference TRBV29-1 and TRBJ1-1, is SAVISQKPSRDICQRGTSLTIQCQVDSQVTMMFWYRQQPGQSLTLIATANQGSEATYESGFVIDKFPISRPNLTFSTLTVSNMSPEDSSIYLCSVETSWATEAFFGQGTRLTVV.

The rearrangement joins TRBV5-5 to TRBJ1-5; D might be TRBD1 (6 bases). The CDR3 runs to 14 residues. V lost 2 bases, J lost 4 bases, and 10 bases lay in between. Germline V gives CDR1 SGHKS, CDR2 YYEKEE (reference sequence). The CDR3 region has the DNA TGTGCCAGCAGCTTCAGGGGCGCGAATCAGCCCCAGCATTTT. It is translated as CASSFRGANQPQHF.

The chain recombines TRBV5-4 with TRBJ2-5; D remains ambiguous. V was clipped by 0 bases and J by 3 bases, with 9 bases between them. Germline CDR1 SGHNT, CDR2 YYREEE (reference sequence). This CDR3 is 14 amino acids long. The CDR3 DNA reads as TGTGCCAGCAGCTTGGGACTCTCCGAAGAGACCCAGTACTTC. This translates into CASSLGLSEETQYF.